The T cell receptor beta chain described here comes from a study of T cells after yellow fever vaccination. Study-wide findings and caveats: A minor fraction of clonotypes spanned both CD4 and CD8 compartments. At day 0, almost all vaccine-responding clonotypes escaped detection in the sorted memory subsets. Re-detected after boosting: most primary clones, 96% of CD4 and 75% to 90% of CD8.

The germline V gene has CDR1 SGHTA and CDR2 FQGNSA. V trimming: 4 bases; J trimming: 0 bases; junction bases outside the gene matches: 8. The length of the CDR3 is 18 residues. In its sample, this clonotype was seen many times. TCRdb reprocessed the 5' RACE reads with MiXCR, giving one entry per CDR3 protein. The table lists under 25,000 distinct CDR3 sequences, around 5.2% of them singletons. The chain links TRBV7-2 to TRBJ2-1, with 11 bases that match TRBD2. Source: PBMCs, either bulk or a sorted T-cell subset (CD4+, CD8+, memory, or dextramer-sorted; not recorded which), taken around 45 days after the first yellow fever vaccination. This TCR was sampled from a young man who received the YFV17D yellow fever vaccine. DNA of the CDR3: TGTGCCAGCAGCTACACTAGCGGGGGACCGAGCTCCTACAATGAGCAGTTCTTC. Amino acids: CASSYTSGGPSSYNEQFF. The whole variable domain, remainder taken from reference TRBV7-2 and TRBJ2-1, is GAGVSQSPSNKVTEKGKDVELRCDPISGHTALYWYRQSLGQGLEFLIYFQGNSAPDKSGLPSDRFSAERTGGSVSTLTIQRTQQEDSAVYLCASSYTSGGPSSYNEQFFGPGTRLTVL.